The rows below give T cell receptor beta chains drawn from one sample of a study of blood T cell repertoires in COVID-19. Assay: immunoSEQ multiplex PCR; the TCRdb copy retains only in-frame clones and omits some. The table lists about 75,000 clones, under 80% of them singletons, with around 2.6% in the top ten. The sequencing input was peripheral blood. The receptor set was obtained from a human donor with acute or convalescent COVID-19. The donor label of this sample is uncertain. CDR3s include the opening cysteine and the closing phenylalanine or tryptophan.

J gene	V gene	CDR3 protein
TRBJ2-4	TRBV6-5	CASQGLGSAKNIQYF
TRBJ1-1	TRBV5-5	CASTRQGRLMNTEAFF
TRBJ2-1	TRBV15	CATSRHGLAGGHNEQFF
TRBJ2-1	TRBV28	CASSRIAGAITGEQFF
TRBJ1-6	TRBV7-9	CASSLASGGGSPLHF
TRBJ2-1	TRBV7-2	CASSLVGRDNEQFF
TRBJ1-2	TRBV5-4	CASSLARGPPNYGYTF
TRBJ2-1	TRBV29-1	CSGRQGLYNEQFF
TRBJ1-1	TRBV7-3	CASSWNRGTEAFF
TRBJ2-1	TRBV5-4	CASIPSGGSRSYNEQFF
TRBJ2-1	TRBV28	CASSLSGHNEQFF
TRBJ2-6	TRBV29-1	CSVEDNSGANVLTF
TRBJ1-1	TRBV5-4	CASSPPGVKAEAFF
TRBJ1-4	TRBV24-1	CATSAGSATNEKLFF
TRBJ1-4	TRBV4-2	CASSQDARGRGDNEKLFF
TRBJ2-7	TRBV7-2	CASSPREVSYEQYF
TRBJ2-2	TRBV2	CASSVTSGGELFF
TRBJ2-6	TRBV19	CASSLGGRGSTNVLTF
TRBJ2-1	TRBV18	CASSPQREGYNEQFF
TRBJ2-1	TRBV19	CASSSGRGPNEQFF
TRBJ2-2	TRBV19	CASARDRNTGELFF
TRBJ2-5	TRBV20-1	CSVSLQETQYF
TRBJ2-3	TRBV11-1	CASSSAAARDTQYF
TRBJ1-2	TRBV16	CASSQILGGGANYGYTF
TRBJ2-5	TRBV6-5	CASSRGQGETQYF
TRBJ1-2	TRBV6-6	CASSYSIVRLVYGYTF
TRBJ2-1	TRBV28	CASRSGTGYNEQFF
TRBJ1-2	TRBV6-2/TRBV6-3	CASSYDLRYGYTF
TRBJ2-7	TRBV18	CASSPGLAAEQYF
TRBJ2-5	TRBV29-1	CSVDPQGAETQYF
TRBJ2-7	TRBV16	CASSTGVEFEQYF